Listed here are 21 T cell receptor beta chains from one sample, sequenced in a study of blood T cell repertoires in COVID-19. Assay: immunoSEQ multiplex PCR; the TCRdb copy retains only in-frame clones and omits some. The sample has about 280,000 clones; approximately 83% are singletons. The sequenced material came from peripheral blood. The receptors come from a woman aged 25 to 45 who had recovered from COVID-19.

The V call is TRBV28, the J call TRBJ2-5, with D uncertain. Germline CDR1 and CDR2: MDHEN and SYDVKM. Deletions cut 3 bases from V and 4 bases from J, with 12 bases between. This CDR3 has 14 amino acids. In nucleotides, the CDR3 is TGTGCCAGCAGTTTTTCCCCAGCGCGAGAGACCCAGTACTTC. It is translated as CASSFSPARETQYF. Variable domain in full (rest from reference TRBV28 and TRBJ2-5): DVKVTQSSRYLVKRTGEKVFLECVQDMDHENMFWYRQDPGLGLRLIYFSYDVKMKEKGDIPEGYSVSREKKERFSLILESASTNQTSMYLCASSFSPARETQYFGPGTRLLVL.

This CDR3 is CASSPYRGGETQYF. Written as DNA, the CDR3 is TGTGCCAGCAGCCCCTACAGGGGTGGAGAGACCCAGTACTTC. The chain couples TRBV5-5 to TRBJ2-5, with 7 bases identical to TRBD1. Trimming took 4 bases from V and 4 from J; bases not matched to a gene: 7. The germline V gene encodes CDR1 SGHKS and CDR2 YYEKEE (reference sequence). The CDR3 length is 14 residues.

J is TRBJ2-1 and V is TRBV5-1, with 10 bases identical to TRBD2. After removal of 0 bases from V and 13 bases from J, the junction contained 4 bases not matched to a gene. Looked up from germline, CDR1 is SGHRS and CDR2 is YFSETQ. CDR3 size: 13 residues. CDR3 bases: TGCGCCAGCAGCTTGGTCGGGACTAGCGATCAGTTCTTC. Amino acid sequence: CASSLVGTSDQFF.

This chain joins TRBV4-3 and TRBJ2-1; 7 nucleotides line up with TRBD1. Germline V gene lookup returns CDR1 LGHNA and CDR2 YSLEER. The CDR3 spans 16 residues. V lost 1 base to trimming and J lost 3 bases; unmatched junction nucleotides: 6. Here the CDR3 DNA reads TGCGCCAGCAGCCAAGCCACAGGGGCCTTCTACAATGAGCAGTTCTTC. Its protein is CASSQATGAFYNEQFF.

The J gene is TRBJ1-1, the V gene TRBV7-9; D not certain. The length of the CDR3 is 13 residues. Germline values: CDR1 SEHNR, CDR2 FQNEAQ (reference sequence). Trimming cost V 8 bases and J 5 bases, with 15 bases left between them. DNA for the CDR3: TGTGCCAGCCTCTTTCCGGCGGGTACTGAAGCTTTCTTT. The encoded protein is CASLFPAGTEAFF.

On this clone itself: Distinct nucleotide sequences in the sample also encode this CDR3. The chain links TRBV9 to TRBJ2-7; 8 nucleotides align to TRBD1. Germline lookup yields CDR1 SGDLS and CDR2 YYNGEE. This CDR3 contains 14 residues. The V segment lost 0 bases and the J segment 3 bases; nucleotides outside the gene matches: 2. The CDR3 here is CASSVGDRGYEQYF. CDR3 in DNA: TGTGCCAGCAGCGTAGGAGACAGGGGCTACGAGCAGTACTTC.

A single count supports this clone. This chain connects TRBV11-2 to TRBJ2-3; possibly TRBD2 for D (6 bases). This CDR3 spans 14 amino acids. Germline assignment: CDR1 SGHAT and CDR2 FQNNGV. Trimming took off 5 bases at V and 6 bases at J, with 15 bases between the two ends. The CDR3 sequence is CASSPAGAGDTQYF. DNA of the CDR3: TGTGCCAGCAGCCCCGCGGGTGCGGGGGATACGCAGTATTTT.

The chain couples TRBV7-9 to TRBJ1-1, with D unresolved. Deletions cut 5 bases from V and 11 bases from J, with 15 bases between. CDR3 length: 12 residues. Looked up from germline, CDR1 is SEHNR and CDR2 is FQNEAQ (reference sequence). The CDR3 region has the DNA TGTGCCAGCAGCCCGCGGTATACTTCGGCTTTCTTT. Translation: CASSPRYTSAFF.

V gene TRBV5-1 combines with J gene TRBJ2-7; 7 bases agree with TRBD1. This CDR3 spans 16 amino acids. Germline V gene data show CDR1 as SGHRS and CDR2 as YFSETQ. Trimming cost V 0 bases and J 2 bases; bases outside gene matches: 8. The CDR3, as DNA: TGCGCCAGCAGCTTGGCCAGGGGGTCCCGGGCCTACGAGCAGTACTTC. It yields the protein CASSLARGSRAYEQYF.

The gene calls are TRBV7-3 and TRBJ2-3; 10 bases map to TRBD2. The germline gives CDR1 SGHTA, CDR2 FQGTGA. This CDR3 region has 17 residues. J was trimmed by 2 bases and V by 3 bases; bases with no gene match: 8. In DNA, the CDR3 is TGTGCCAGCAGCTTCCTAGCGGGAGCGGGGTCCACAGATACGCAGTATTTT. Its translation: CASSFLAGAGSTDTQYF.

This clone occurred a few times. V and J are TRBV4-3 and TRBJ1-2; a possible D gene is TRBD1 (5 bases). This CDR3 region has 14 residues. Germline CDR1 reads LGHNA; CDR2 reads YSLEER. V lost 1 base, J lost 0 bases, and 6 bases lay in between. The CDR3 region is CASSQAQANYGYTF. The CDR3 nucleotides are TGCGCCAGCAGCCAAGCACAGGCTAACTATGGCTACACCTTC.

This rearrangement joins TRBV6-1 to TRBJ1-1, with a possible D match to TRBD1 (5 bases). This CDR3 comprises 14 residues. V shed 1 base and J shed 4 bases, with 10 bases lying between them. Germline-derived CDR1 and CDR2 are MNHNS and SASEGT. The CDR3 region is CASSEVGGSTEAFF. The CDR3 DNA sequence: TGTGCCAGCAGTGAAGTGGGGGGGAGCACTGAAGCTTTCTTT.

This chain links TRBV9 with TRBJ2-5, with D possibly TRBD2 on 6 matching bases. Germline V gene sequence: CDR1 SGDLS, CDR2 YYNGEE. This CDR3 has 15 residues. Trimming pared 0 bases from V and 2 bases from J, leaving 11 bases between. The CDR3 loop reads CASSVDVGRQETQYF. CDR3 bases: TGTGCCAGCAGCGTAGATGTGGGGAGGCAAGAGACCCAGTACTTC. The complete variable domain, with remaining parts taken from reference TRBV9 and TRBJ2-5, reads DSGVTQTPKHLITATGQRVTLRCSPRSGDLSVYWYQQSLDQGLQFLIQYYNGEERAKGNILERFSAQQFPDLHSELNLSSLELGDSALYFCASSVDVGRQETQYFGPGTRLLVL.

The chain uses TRBV12-3 or TRBV12-4 and TRBJ1-5; D unclear. The CDR3 extends over 13 amino acids. Between the trimmed V and J ends, which lost 6 bases and 0 bases, there was a span of 6 bases. The CDR3 region is CASSRYSNQPQHF. The CDR3 DNA reads as TGTGCCAGCAGCAGATATAGCAATCAGCCCCAGCATTTT.

The chain joins TRBV5-4 to TRBJ1-1, with a possible D match to TRBD1 (5 bases). The germline gives CDR1 SGHNT, CDR2 YYREEE (reference sequence). Deletions cut 4 bases from V and 5 bases from J, with 15 bases between. This CDR3 spans 14 amino acids. CDR3 in DNA: TGTGCCAGCAGCCCCCCGCAGGGAGGAACTGAAGCTTTCTTT. This codes for CASSPPQGGTEAFF.

The chain has TRBV27 and TRBJ2-3, with TRBD2 identical over 8 bases. The CDR3 is 14 amino acids. With 8 bases clipped from V and 3 bases from J, the junction kept 7 bases outside the gene matches. Germline CDR1 is MNHEY and CDR2 is SMNVEV (reference sequence). This chain's CDR3 is CASEPQRGTDTQYF. DNA for the CDR3: TGTGCCAGCGAGCCCCAGCGGGGGACAGATACGCAGTATTTT.

The J gene is TRBJ1-5, the V gene TRBV4-1; D gene unclear. The CDR3 runs 15 residues. The germline V gene has CDR1 MGHRA and CDR2 YSYEKL. The germline V and J ends were trimmed by 5 bases and 5 bases, with 16 bases remaining between them. CDR3 sequence: CASSTTPVADQPQHF. In nucleotides, the CDR3 is TGCGCCAGCAGCACGACCCCGGTAGCGGATCAGCCCCAGCATTTT.

V and J are TRBV10-3 and TRBJ2-3, with D hard to call. V lost 2 bases, J lost 2 bases, and 11 bases lay in between. CDR3 length equals 15 residues. CDR1 ENHRY and CDR2 SYGVKD come from the germline V gene. The CDR3 region has the DNA TGTGCCATCAGTGAGATCGCGGCCTACACAGATACGCAGTATTTT. This translates into CAISEIAAYTDTQYF.

The J gene is TRBJ2-5, the V gene TRBV7-2; 9 bases map to TRBD1. Germline V gives CDR1 SGHTA, CDR2 FQGNSA. The CDR3 is 16 residues long. Trimming took 4 bases from V and 0 from J; bases not matched to a gene: 6. CDR3 in amino acids: CASSSPTGGYQETQYF. In DNA form, the CDR3 reads TGTGCCAGCAGCTCCCCGACAGGGGGTTACCAAGAGACCCAGTACTTC. Based on the CDR3 plus reference TRBV7-2 and TRBJ2-5, the full variable domain is GAGVSQSPSNKVTEKGKDVELRCDPISGHTALYWYRQSLGQGLEFLIYFQGNSAPDKSGLPSDRFSAERTGGSVSTLTIQRTQQEDSAVYLCASSSPTGGYQETQYFGPGTRLLVL.

The rearrangement links TRBV14 to TRBJ2-1; TRBD1 aligns across 7 bases. CDR1 and CDR2 from the germline V gene are SGHDN and FVKESK. CDR3 length: 16 residues. V lost 3 bases, J lost 7 bases, and 12 bases stayed unmatched. In DNA form, the CDR3 reads TGTGCCAGCAGCCACTCGGCGACAGCCAGGGGGAATGAGCAGTTCTTC. This encodes CASSHSATARGNEQFF.

This CDR3 reads CASSLGGEAFF. Written as DNA, the CDR3 is TGTGCCAGCAGCTTAGGAGGGGAAGCTTTCTTT. The chain is built from TRBV11-2 and TRBJ1-1; D gene ambiguous. In germline, CDR1 is SGHAT, CDR2 FQNNGV. Trimming took 1 base from V and 8 from J, leaving 5 bases between them. CDR3 length equals 11 residues.